A single sample gave rise to the 15 T cell receptor beta chains below, sequenced in a study of T cell changes during pregnancy in multiple sclerosis. Repertoires were generated with immunoSEQ multiplex PCR, while TCRdb's copy carries only in-frame clones and drops some. The sample shows tens of thousands of clones, almost 97% of them seen only once. The sample here was CD8+ T cells from peripheral blood mononuclear cells, taken after pregnancy. The receptors shown here come from a female donor with multiple sclerosis, enrolled in a pregnancy study.

The V call is TRBV6-5, the J call TRBJ2-3; D is possibly TRBD2 (6 bases). This CDR3 spans 15 amino acids. V dropped 6 bases and J dropped 1 base, with 14 bases sitting between them. Germline V gives CDR1 MNHEY, CDR2 SVGAGI. The CDR3: CASSQFGSRTDTQYF. The CDR3 nucleotides are TGTGCCAGCAGCCAATTCGGGAGCCGCACAGATACGCAGTATTTT.

This chain's CDR3 is CASGFGTSGSPTGELFF. CDR3 DNA: TGTGCTAGTGGTTTCGGGACTAGCGGGTCCCCTACCGGGGAGCTGTTTTTT. This chain links TRBV12-5 with TRBJ2-2, with 12 bases that match TRBD2. Per germline, CDR1 LGHNT and CDR2 FRNRAP. This CDR3 has 17 amino acids. V shed 3 bases and J 5 bases; nucleotides not matched to a gene: 7.

The chain recombines TRBV13 with TRBJ1-1; D remains ambiguous. This CDR3 is 15 amino acids long. V lost 3 bases and J lost 2, with 13 bases in between. Germline CDR1 and CDR2: PRHDT and FYEKMQ (reference sequence). The CDR3 spells CASSFSRRSNTEAFF. CDR3 nucleotides: TGTGCCAGCAGCTTTAGCCGACGGAGCAACACTGAAGCTTTCTTT. Looking up the rest from reference TRBV13 and TRBJ1-1 gives the full variable domain: AAGVIQSPRHLIKEKRETATLKCYPIPRHDTVYWYQQGPGQDPQFLISFYEKMQSDKGSIPDRFSAQQFSDYHSELNMSSLELGDSALYFCASSFSRRSNTEAFFGQGTRLTVV.

The chain recombines TRBV5-1 with TRBJ1-6, with 12 bases matching TRBD1. Germline lookup yields CDR1 SGHRS and CDR2 YFSETQ. V lost 4 bases, J lost 10 bases, and 3 bases stayed unmatched. The CDR3 covers 14 residues. The CDR3: CASSGDRGLSPLHF. CDR3 DNA sequence: TGCGCCAGCAGCGGGGACAGGGGGCTCTCACCCCTCCACTTT.

V and J are TRBV6-5 and TRBJ1-2, with 9 bases that match TRBD1. J lost 10 bases, V lost 2 bases, and 14 bases had no gene match. The CDR3 runs 16 residues. Per germline, CDR1 MNHEY and CDR2 SVGAGI. The DNA of the CDR3 is TGTGCCAGCAGTTACCGCTTAACAGGGGGCGGTTCATCCTACACCTTC. Its translation is CASSYRLTGGGSSYTF.

The chain combines TRBV7-8 with TRBJ2-7; 10 positions agree with TRBD2. After removal of 4 bases from V and 4 bases from J, the junction contained 4 bases not matched to a gene. The CDR3 extends over 14 amino acids. Germline CDR1 reads SGHVS; CDR2 reads FQNEAQ. CDR3 protein: CASSSGLAAYEQYF. CDR3 coding DNA: TGTGCCAGCAGCTCCGGACTAGCGGCTTACGAGCAGTACTTC.

V is TRBV5-1 and J is TRBJ1-1, with a tentative D call TRBD1 (5 bases). This CDR3 spans 14 amino acids. Germline loops: CDR1 SGHRS, CDR2 YFSETQ. The germline V and J ends were trimmed by 3 bases and 0 bases, with 9 bases remaining between them. Written as DNA, the CDR3 is TGCGCCAGCAGCTGGAGGGGCATGAACACTGAAGCTTTCTTT. Translating gives CASSWRGMNTEAFF.

This clone showed up just once. The J gene is TRBJ2-4, the V gene TRBV28; TRBD1 matches at 9 bases. J was trimmed by 10 bases and V by 6 bases; bases with no gene match: 7. The length of the CDR3 is 13 residues. Germline V CDR1 and CDR2: MDHEN, SYDVKM. Here the CDR3 reads CASSAPGQGIQYF. In nucleotides, the CDR3 is TGTGCCAGCAGCGCCCCGGGACAGGGAATTCAGTACTTC.

The rearrangement joins TRBV7-9 to TRBJ1-1; D unclear. V shed 5 bases and J shed 0 bases, with 13 bases lying between them. Per the germline V gene, CDR1 is SEHNR and CDR2 is FQNEAQ (reference sequence). This CDR3 has 15 residues. CDR3 region: CASSPPTHMNTEAFF. The CDR3 coding sequence is TGTGCCAGCAGCCCCCCGACACACATGAACACTGAAGCTTTCTTT.

This chain joins TRBV7-2 and TRBJ2-2, with D maybe TRBD1 (6 bases). The germline gives CDR1 SGHTA, CDR2 FQGNSA. This CDR3 contains 14 residues. Trimming stripped 7 bases from V and 3 bases from J, with 12 bases between. CDR3 bases: TGTGCCAGCATACAGGGCGGGTACACCGGGGAGCTGTTTTTT. It codes for CASIQGGYTGELFF.

This clone was recorded once. The chain employs TRBV5-1 and TRBJ1-1; tentative D call: TRBD1 (6 bases). Germline assignment: CDR1 SGHRS and CDR2 YFSETQ. V dropped 3 bases and J dropped 5 bases, with 11 bases sitting between them. CDR3 size: 13 residues. The CDR3 DNA sequence: TGCGCCAGCAGCTCCAGGGGACTAACTGAAGCTTTCTTT. This sequence encodes CASSSRGLTEAFF. The full variable domain, in which reference TRBV5-1 and TRBJ1-1 provide the parts outside the CDR3, is KAGVTQTPRYLIKTRGQQVTLSCSPISGHRSVSWYQQTPGQGLQFLFEYFSETQRNKGNFPGRFSGRQFSNSRSEMNVSTLELGDSALYLCASSSRGLTEAFFGQGTRLTVV.

This clone has only one observation. This chain connects TRBV2 to TRBJ2-1; 11 positions match TRBD2. CDR1 is SNHLY and CDR2 is FYNNEI in the germline V gene. The CDR3 runs 15 residues. Trimming removed 6 bases from V and 8 bases from J; junction bases left unmatched: 9. CDR3 nucleotide sequence: TGTGCCAGCAGAGGGGGGCTGGGACTAGCGGATGAGCAGTTCTTC. It is translated as CASRGGLGLADEQFF.

The sample holds one count of this clone. The rearrangement links TRBV5-6 to TRBJ1-1, with D hard to call. The germline CDR1 and CDR2 sequences are SGHDT and YYEEEE. V dropped 2 bases and J dropped 0 bases, with 5 bases sitting between them. This CDR3 is built from 13 residues. The CDR3 bases are TGTGCCAGCAGCTTCAGTTTGAACACTGAAGCTTTCTTT. Translated, it gives CASSFSLNTEAFF.

J is TRBJ1-1 and V is TRBV28; TRBD1 might be the D (5 bases). V was trimmed by 6 bases and J by 1 base, leaving 15 bases between them. The CDR3 totals 15 residues. Germline values: CDR1 MDHEN, CDR2 SYDVKM. As DNA, the CDR3 is TGTGCCAGCAGCCACCTCTTCACAGGGAACACTGAAGCTTTCTTT. Protein sequence: CASSHLFTGNTEAFF.

CDR3 region: CASKGPRGEVNTEAFF. The CDR3 coding sequence is TGTGCCAGTAAGGGGCCCAGGGGGGAGGTGAACACTGAAGCTTTCTTT. The chain joins TRBV19 to TRBJ1-1; 7 nucleotides align to TRBD1. The junction had 11 bases not matched to a gene; V was cut back by 7 bases and J by 0 bases. Germline values: CDR1 LNHDA, CDR2 SQIVND (reference sequence). This CDR3 spans 16 amino acids.